Presented here are 9 T cell receptor beta chains from one specimen sequenced in a study of OX40 agonist ivuxolimab in advanced cancers. The table came from immunoSEQ multiplex PCR; TCRdb's copy has only in-frame clones and leaves some out. The sample includes approximately 70,000 clones, 60% to 80% of them seen just once. Sequenced here: CD4+ or CD8+ T cells sorted from blood, sampled in a trial of the OX40 agonist ivuxolimab. The receptors originated from an adult with an advanced solid tumor such as melanoma, head and neck, liver or kidney cancer.

The chain carries TRBV15 and TRBJ2-7; D perhaps matches TRBD1 (5 bases). Germline CDR1 is LNHNV and CDR2 is YYDKDF (reference sequence). Trimming cost V 0 bases and J 2 bases, with 8 bases left between them. The CDR3 is 14 amino acids. The CDR3 DNA is TGTGCCACCAGCAGAGACCGGACAACCTACGAGCAGTACTTC. It yields the protein CATSRDRTTYEQYF.

The J gene is TRBJ2-7, the V gene TRBV28; 7 positions match TRBD2. Germline CDR1 and CDR2: MDHEN and SYDVKM. Trimming removed 3 bases from V and 5 bases from J; junction bases left unmatched: 13. CDR3 length: 16 residues. The CDR3 nucleotides are TGTGCCAGCAGTTTTTGGGCGGGAGAATCAGGGAACGAGCAGTACTTC. It is translated as CASSFWAGESGNEQYF.

The J gene is TRBJ1-5, the V gene TRBV4-1; 10 bases map to TRBD1. With V trimmed by 4 bases and J by 7 bases, 19 bases remained unmatched. The germline CDR1 and CDR2 sequences are MGHRA and YSYEKL. There are 19 residues in the CDR3. The CDR3 DNA follows: TGCGCCAGCAGCCCAAGTCCGGACCGGGACAGGGGAATTAGCCAGCCCCAGCATTTT. As protein: CASSPSPDRDRGISQPQHF.

On this clone: Sequence at one end of the junction differs from germline and may be a read error. The chain links TRBV7-9 to TRBJ2-7; TRBD2 matches at 10 bases. The length of the CDR3 is 14 residues. Germline assignment: CDR1 SEHNR and CDR2 FQNEAQ (reference sequence). CDR3 region: CASSLAGVSYEQYF. DNA of the CDR3: TGTGCCAGCAGCCTAGCGGGGGTGTCCTACGAGCAGTACTTC.

The chain has TRBV28 and TRBJ1-4, with TRBD1 as a possible D gene (6 bases). V lost 4 bases to trimming and J lost 6 bases, with 12 bases between them. The CDR3 totals 14 residues. Germline V gives CDR1 MDHEN, CDR2 SYDVKM. Here the CDR3 reads CASSYRTGYEKLFF. In DNA form, the CDR3 reads TGTGCCAGCAGTTATCGAACAGGGTATGAAAAACTGTTTTTT.

The V and J genes are TRBV13 and TRBJ2-2, with D hard to call. Looked up from germline, CDR1 is PRHDT and CDR2 is FYEKMQ (reference sequence). Trimming shortened V by 7 bases and J by 7 bases, and 13 bases separated the two germline ends. The CDR3 loop spans 13 amino acids. CDR3 loop: CASKGSTNGELFF. In nucleotides, the CDR3 is TGTGCCAGCAAGGGCAGTACAAACGGGGAGCTGTTTTTT.

This clone was counted only a few times. Written as DNA, the CDR3 is TGTGCCTGGAGTGGACAGGGAGGGAATTCACCCCTCCACTTT. It is translated as CAWSGQGGNSPLHF. The chain recombines TRBV30 with TRBJ1-6; 7 bases line up with TRBD1. V lost 1 base to trimming and J lost 7 bases; unmatched junction nucleotides: 4. The V gene's germline CDR1 is GTSNPN and CDR2 SVGIG (reference sequence). The CDR3 runs 14 residues.

This chain connects TRBV2 to TRBJ2-7; no firm D call. This CDR3 spans 12 amino acids. Germline V gene sequence: CDR1 SNHLY, CDR2 FYNNEI. V shed 7 bases and J shed 12 bases, with 19 bases lying between them. The CDR3 here is CASNMMTQWLYF. In nucleotides, the CDR3 is TGTGCCAGCAACATGATGACCCAATGGCTGTACTTC.

This chain connects TRBV11-3 to TRBJ2-7; D gene ambiguous. V gave up 5 bases and J gave up 5 bases, with 16 bases separating them. Germline V CDR1 and CDR2: SGHNT, YENEEA. CDR3 length: 14 amino acids. CDR3 region: CASSPRAQNHEQYF. In DNA form, the CDR3 reads TGTGCCAGCAGCCCCCGGGCCCAGAACCACGAGCAGTACTTC.